The next 24 T cell receptor beta chains were all read from a single sample in a study of siplizumab effects on memory and regulatory T cells. Data came from immunoSEQ multiplex PCR; TCRdb stores just in-frame clones and leaves some out. The repertoire consists of about 99,000 clones, with 93% occurring once and the leading ten covering approximately 0.58%. The material sequenced was Tregs sorted from blood. Receptor source: a human donor in good health.

This chain joins TRBV5-6 and TRBJ1-2; the D gene is possibly TRBD1 (6 bases). Germline CDR1 SGHDT, CDR2 YYEEEE. Trimming removed 4 bases at V and 5 bases at J, with 12 bases between. The CDR3 totals 13 residues. The CDR3 here is CASSPRTDYGYTF. CDR3 in DNA: TGTGCCAGCAGCCCTAGGACAGATTATGGCTACACCTTC.

This sequence joins TRBV28 and TRBJ2-1; tentative D call: TRBD2 (7 bases). From germline, CDR1 is MDHEN and CDR2 SYDVKM. Trimming stripped 7 bases from V and 6 bases from J, with 19 bases between. The CDR3 has 15 residues. The CDR3 reads CASTLGGAILNEQFF. CDR3 coding DNA: TGTGCCAGCACTTTGGGGGGGGCGATTCTCAATGAGCAGTTCTTC. The full variable domain, with the rest looked up from reference TRBV28 and TRBJ2-1, is DVKVTQSSRYLVKRTGEKVFLECVQDMDHENMFWYRQDPGLGLRLIYFSYDVKMKEKGDIPEGYSVSREKKERFSLILESASTNQTSMYLCASTLGGAILNEQFFGPGTRLTVL.

The chain combines TRBV27 with TRBJ2-7, with a possible D match to TRBD2 (7 bases). There are 15 residues in the CDR3. Trimming left V 4 bases short and J 3 bases short, with 16 bases between. The germline CDR1 and CDR2 sequences are MNHEY and SMNVEV (reference sequence). CDR3 protein: CASSSWGGADYEQYF. CDR3 bases: TGTGCCAGCAGTTCTTGGGGGGGGGCTGACTACGAGCAGTACTTC.

This CDR3 reads CATGRAGDTIYF. The CDR3 DNA sequence: TGTGCCACCGGCAGGGCGGGGGACACCATATATTTT. The J gene is TRBJ1-3, the V gene TRBV7-9, with D possibly matching TRBD1 (5 bases). The V end lost 10 bases, the J end lost 8 bases, and 15 bases lay between the germline ends. The CDR3 runs 12 residues. The germline CDR1 and CDR2 sequences are SEHNR and FQNEAQ (reference sequence).

This chain joins TRBV2 and TRBJ2-1, with 7 positions matching TRBD2. The CDR3 is 18 amino acids. V lost 7 bases and J lost 0; bases outside the gene matches: 15. CDR1 and CDR2 from the germline V gene are SNHLY and FYNNEI. CDR3 DNA: TGTGCCAGCATCGGGGACGGGGCGGGAGCCCACTCCTACAATGAGCAGTTCTTC. It codes for CASIGDGAGAHSYNEQFF.

J is TRBJ1-2 and V is TRBV30, with D possibly being TRBD1 (5 bases). The CDR3 is 15 amino acids. The V end lost 5 bases, the J end lost 2 bases, and 18 bases lay between the germline ends. From germline, CDR1 is GTSNPN and CDR2 SVGIG (reference sequence). CDR3 sequence reads: CAWEAQALRNYGYTF. The DNA of the CDR3 is TGTGCCTGGGAGGCACAGGCCCTGAGAAACTATGGCTACACCTTC. The full variable domain, completed using reference TRBV30 and TRBJ1-2, is SQTIHQWPATLVQPVGSPLSLECTVEGTSNPNLYWYRQAAGRGLQLLFYSVGIGQISSEVPQNLSASRPQDRQFILSSKKLLLSDSGFYLCAWEAQALRNYGYTFGSGTRLTVV.

The chain links TRBV11-1 to TRBJ2-7; D assignment may be TRBD1 or TRBD2 (6 bases each). There are 15 residues in the CDR3. The germline V and J ends were trimmed by 11 bases and 3 bases, with 23 bases remaining between them. CDR1 is SGHAT and CDR2 is FQDESV in the germline V gene (reference sequence). CDR3 bases: TGTGCCTCGCGTACCGGGGGCCCCAGGGGCTACGAGCAGTACTTC. Its protein product is CASRTGGPRGYEQYF.

This chain joins TRBV7-3 and TRBJ2-3; 9 bases are shared with TRBD2. CDR3 length: 14 residues. Germline loops: CDR1 SGHTA, CDR2 FQGTGA. Germline trimming cut 2 bases from V and 3 bases from J; bases unmatched to any gene: 0. The CDR3 here is CASSLLAGTDTQYF. In nucleotides, the CDR3 is TGTGCCAGCAGCTTACTAGCGGGGACAGATACGCAGTATTTT.

The chain joins TRBV30 to TRBJ2-2; 7 bases align to TRBD2. The trim removed 1 base at V and 1 base at J, leaving 3 bases unmatched. Looked up from germline, CDR1 is GTSNPN and CDR2 is SVGIG (reference sequence). The CDR3 is 15 residues long. The CDR3 nucleotides are TGTGCCTGGAGTGCGGGACTACAGAACACCGGGGAGCTGTTTTTT. Its translation: CAWSAGLQNTGELFF.

The rearrangement links TRBV14 to TRBJ2-7; 8 bases agree with TRBD1. After removal of 4 bases from V and 2 bases from J, the junction contained 7 bases not matched to a gene. Germline CDR1 SGHDN, CDR2 FVKESK. There are 15 residues in the CDR3. The CDR3 DNA reads as TGTGCCAGCAGCCGAAAGGGACAGGCAACCTACGAGCAGTACTTC. Its protein product is CASSRKGQATYEQYF. Together with reference TRBV14 and TRBJ2-7, the CDR3 gives the full variable domain: EAGVTQFPSHSVIEKGQTVTLRCDPISGHDNLYWYRRVMGKEIKFLLHFVKESKQDESGMPNNRFLAERTGGTYSTLKVQPAELEDSGVYFCASSRKGQATYEQYFGPGTRLTVT.

The CDR3 spells CASSLAPQGNSPLHF. The CDR3 DNA reads as TGTGCCAGCAGCTTAGCCCCCCAGGGTAATTCACCCCTCCACTTT. The V and J genes are TRBV7-6 and TRBJ1-6, with TRBD1 as a possible D gene (5 bases). This CDR3 contains 15 residues. Germline V CDR1 and CDR2: SGHVS, FNYEAQ. Trimming cost V 0 bases and J 6 bases, with 9 bases left between them.

This clone is a singleton in its sample. The chain carries TRBV6-6 and TRBJ2-7, with D possibly matching TRBD2 (5 bases). CDR3 size: 15 residues. CDR1 and CDR2 (germline): MNHNY, SVGAGI (reference sequence). V shed 0 bases and J shed 7 bases, with 16 bases lying between them. CDR3 DNA: TGTGCCAGCAGTTACTCGATTTCCGGGGTCTATGAGCAGTACTTC. The encoded protein is CASSYSISGVYEQYF.

This sequence joins TRBV4-1 and TRBJ2-5; 11 bases are shared with TRBD2. V lost 2 bases, J lost 5 bases, and 7 bases stayed unmatched. The CDR3 has 16 amino acids. Per the germline V gene, CDR1 is MGHRA and CDR2 is YSYEKL. This CDR3 is CASSQQLAGGMETQYF. The DNA for the CDR3 is TGCGCCAGCAGCCAACAGCTAGCGGGAGGAATGGAGACCCAGTACTTC.

The genes are TRBV5-1 and TRBJ1-1; possibly TRBD1 for D (5 bases). Trimming pared 3 bases from V and 3 bases from J, leaving 6 bases between. CDR1 and CDR2 from the germline V gene are SGHRS and YFSETQ. The CDR3 covers 12 residues. The CDR3 loop is CASSWGDTEAFF. The CDR3 nucleotides read TGCGCCAGCAGCTGGGGGGACACTGAAGCTTTCTTT.

The chain recombines TRBV30 with TRBJ1-6; no reliable D call. CDR1 and CDR2 (germline): GTSNPN, SVGIG (reference sequence). Trimming pared 2 bases from V and 8 bases from J, leaving 7 bases between. This CDR3 spans 12 amino acids. In DNA form, the CDR3 reads TGTGCCTGGAGTTCTCAGGATTCACCCCTCCACTTT. It translates to CAWSSQDSPLHF.

V and J are TRBV6-5 and TRBJ1-2; D perhaps matches TRBD1 (6 bases). V gave up 8 bases and J gave up 0 bases, with 16 bases separating them. CDR1 and CDR2 (germline): MNHEY, SVGAGI. CDR3 length: 15 residues. CDR3 bases: TGTGCCAGCCGGGACACCCGTGGGGCTAACTATGGCTACACCTTC. Its protein is CASRDTRGANYGYTF.

V and J are TRBV9 and TRBJ2-1; no definite D call. The CDR3 contains 16 residues. Per the germline V gene, CDR1 is SGDLS and CDR2 is YYNGEE. Trimming pared 0 bases from V and 0 bases from J, leaving 10 bases between. The CDR3 region has the DNA TGTGCCAGCAGCGTAGGCCTAACCGACTCCTACAATGAGCAGTTCTTC. Its translation: CASSVGLTDSYNEQFF. The full variable domain, in which reference TRBV9 and TRBJ2-1 provide the parts outside the CDR3, is DSGVTQTPKHLITATGQRVTLRCSPRSGDLSVYWYQQSLDQGLQFLIQYYNGEERAKGNILERFSAQQFPDLHSELNLSSLELGDSALYFCASSVGLTDSYNEQFFGPGTRLTVL.

The chain uses TRBV7-8 and TRBJ1-2, with D perhaps matching TRBD1 (5 bases). The ends were cut back, 6 bases at V and 4 bases at J, with 15 bases in the middle. The CDR3 totals 14 residues. Germline V gene data show CDR1 as SGHVS and CDR2 as FQNEAQ. The CDR3, as DNA: TGTGCCAGCAGTCTGACAGAGATCGCCTATGGCTACACCTTC. This gives the protein CASSLTEIAYGYTF.

The chain has TRBV5-4 and TRBJ2-7; D unclear. The CDR3 spans 15 residues. The V end was cut by 4 bases, the J end by 4 bases, with 18 bases between. The germline gives CDR1 SGHNT, CDR2 YYREEE (reference sequence). The CDR3 region is CASSEQSRQTYEQYF. CDR3 nucleotides: TGTGCCAGCAGCGAACAGTCCCGGCAGACGTACGAGCAGTACTTC.

The chain combines TRBV11-2 with TRBJ2-1; 8 nucleotides agree with TRBD2. The CDR3 extends over 19 amino acids. With 5 bases clipped from V and 7 bases from J, the junction kept 22 bases outside the gene matches. Germline V gene data show CDR1 as SGHAT and CDR2 as FQNNGV. This chain's CDR3 is CASSPRWGSGGGVSNEQFF. In DNA, the CDR3 is TGTGCCAGCAGCCCCCGGTGGGGCAGCGGGGGAGGGGTTTCGAATGAGCAGTTCTTC. The full variable domain, in which reference TRBV11-2 and TRBJ2-1 provide the parts outside the CDR3, is EAGVAQSPRYKIIEKRQSVAFWCNPISGHATLYWYQQILGQGPKLLIQFQNNGVVDDSQLPKDRFSAERLKGVDSTLKIQPAKLEDSAVYLCASSPRWGSGGGVSNEQFFGPGTRLTVL.

This clone was detected a few times. This chain connects TRBV18 to TRBJ1-2; 8 bases map to TRBD1. The CDR3 loop spans 14 amino acids. Losses at the gene ends were 6 bases for V and 4 bases for J; bases not matched to a gene: 7. Germline-derived CDR1 and CDR2 are KGHSH and LQKENI. CDR3 bases: TGTGCCAGCTCGTCCCAGGGACAGGCCTATGGCTACACCTTC. Residues: CASSSQGQAYGYTF.

The chain couples TRBV20-1 to TRBJ2-1; D ambiguous. CDR1 DFQATT and CDR2 SNEGSKA come from the germline V gene (reference sequence). The CDR3 loop spans 11 amino acids. The ends were cut back, 5 bases at V and 8 bases at J, with 10 bases in the middle. Written as DNA, the CDR3 is TGCAGTGCTCCTAGAGGTCATGAGCAGTTCTTC. Amino acids: CSAPRGHEQFF.

The J gene is TRBJ1-1, the V gene TRBV5-1; 7 bases are a match to TRBD1. This CDR3 has 12 amino acids. The V gene's germline CDR1 is SGHRS and CDR2 YFSETQ. V was clipped by 0 bases and J by 10 bases; unmatched bases: 3. CDR3 amino acids: CASSLERGLAFF. Written as DNA, the CDR3 is TGCGCCAGCAGCTTGGAGAGGGGGCTAGCTTTCTTT. Based on the CDR3 plus reference TRBV5-1 and TRBJ1-1, the full variable domain is KAGVTQTPRYLIKTRGQQVTLSCSPISGHRSVSWYQQTPGQGLQFLFEYFSETQRNKGNFPGRFSGRQFSNSRSEMNVSTLELGDSALYLCASSLERGLAFFGQGTRLTVV.

The chain carries TRBV5-1 and TRBJ2-5; TRBD1 matches 9 bases. The CDR3 extends over 13 amino acids. Germline CDR1 and CDR2: SGHRS and YFSETQ. The V gene end was trimmed by 5 bases and the J gene end by 2 bases; junction bases not matched to a gene: 1. For the CDR3, the DNA is TGCGCCAGCAGACAGGGGGCTCAAGAGACCCAGTACTTC. Protein product: CASRQGAQETQYF.